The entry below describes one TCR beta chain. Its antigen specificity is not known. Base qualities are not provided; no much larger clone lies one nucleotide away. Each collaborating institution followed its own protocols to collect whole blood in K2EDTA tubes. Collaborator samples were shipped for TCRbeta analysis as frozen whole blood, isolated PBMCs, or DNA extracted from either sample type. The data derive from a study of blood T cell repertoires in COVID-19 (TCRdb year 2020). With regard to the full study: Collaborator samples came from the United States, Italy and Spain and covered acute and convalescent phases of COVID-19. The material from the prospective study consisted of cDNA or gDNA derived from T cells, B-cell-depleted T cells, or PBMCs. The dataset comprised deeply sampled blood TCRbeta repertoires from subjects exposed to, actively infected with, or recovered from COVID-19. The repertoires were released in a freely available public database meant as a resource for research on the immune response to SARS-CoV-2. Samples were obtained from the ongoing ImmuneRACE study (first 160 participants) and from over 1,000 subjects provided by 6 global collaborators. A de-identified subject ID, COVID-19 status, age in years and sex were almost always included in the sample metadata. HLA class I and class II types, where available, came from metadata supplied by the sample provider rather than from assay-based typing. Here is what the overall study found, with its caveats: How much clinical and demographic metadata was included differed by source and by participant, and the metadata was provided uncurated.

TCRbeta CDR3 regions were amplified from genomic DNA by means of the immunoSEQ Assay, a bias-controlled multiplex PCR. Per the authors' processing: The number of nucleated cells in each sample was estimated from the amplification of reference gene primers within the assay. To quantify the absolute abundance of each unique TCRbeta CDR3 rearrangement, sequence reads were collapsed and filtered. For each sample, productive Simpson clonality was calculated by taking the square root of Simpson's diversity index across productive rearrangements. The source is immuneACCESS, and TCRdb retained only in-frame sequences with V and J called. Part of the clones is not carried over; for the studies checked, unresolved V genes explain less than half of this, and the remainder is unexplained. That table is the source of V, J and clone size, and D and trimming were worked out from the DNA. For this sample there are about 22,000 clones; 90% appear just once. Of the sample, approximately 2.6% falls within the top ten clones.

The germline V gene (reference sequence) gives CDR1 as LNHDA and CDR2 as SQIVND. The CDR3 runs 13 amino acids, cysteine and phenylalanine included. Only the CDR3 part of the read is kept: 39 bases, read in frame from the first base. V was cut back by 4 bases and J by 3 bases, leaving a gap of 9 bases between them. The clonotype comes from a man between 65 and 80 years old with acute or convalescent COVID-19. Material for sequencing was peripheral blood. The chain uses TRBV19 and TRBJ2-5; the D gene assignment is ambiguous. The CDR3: CASSRVAEETQYF. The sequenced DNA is TGTGCCAGTAGTAGAGTAGCCGAAGAGACCCAGTACTTC.